This T cell receptor beta chain was captured by sequencing in a study of graft-versus-host responses after intestinal transplantation. This table comes from immunoSEQ multiplex PCR, and its TCRdb copy is limited to in-frame clones, with some not included. Altogether around 95,000 clones are present, about 90% being singletons, with the ten largest covering roughly 0.95%. This clone was recorded once. The antigen is unknown. The germline V and J ends were trimmed by 1 base and 1 base, with 7 bases remaining between them. The CDR3 spans 13 residues. The germline gives CDR1 GTSNPN, CDR2 SVGIG (reference sequence).

The chain uses TRBV30 and TRBJ1-1; D remains ambiguous. The sequencing used unstimulated CD4+ T cells sorted from spleen or lymph node cells, collected before transplant. This receptor was obtained from a human donor who was the organ donor for an intestinal transplant. CDR3 in amino acids: CAWSDTWNTEAFF. DNA for the CDR3: TGTGCCTGGAGTGACACCTGGAACACTGAAGCTTTCTTT.